This T cell receptor beta chain was captured in a study of cytomegalovirus exposure and HLA in healthy donors. The CDR3 has 16 amino acids. Unmatched junction bases numbered 5, after V lost 1 base and J lost 1 base. CDR1 is ENHRY and CDR2 is SYGVKD in the germline V gene. Primers: 60 Vbeta forward and 13 Jbeta reverse. Clones were read by immunoSEQ multiplex PCR, and TCRdb kept only the in-frame ones, dropping some. The table has around 120,000 clones, about 76% seen once. This sequence originates from a man aged 18 to 35 in good health and CMV-seronegative. This chain connects TRBV10-3 to TRBJ1-1, with 8 bases lining up with TRBD1. Sequencing input: PBMCs. CDR3 sequence (DNA): TGTGCCATCAGTGAGTTTTTTGGACAGGGGAACACTGAAGCTTTCTTT. Translated: CAISEFFGQGNTEAFF.